This T cell receptor beta chain is from a study of blood T cell repertoires in COVID-19. Study in general: Acute-phase and convalescent COVID-19 samples originated in the United States, Italy and Spain. PBMCs, B-cell-depleted T cells, or T cells were the source of the cDNA or gDNA that made up the material.

Per the authors' pipeline: Amplifying reference gene primers gave estimates of nucleated cell counts. Using immunoSEQ multiplex PCR, the repertoire was profiled, and TCRdb retains in-frame clones only, with some absent. Clonal size and the V and J genes are those of that table, whereas D and trimming came from the DNA. Of approximately 300,000 clones in the sample, 70% to 90% were seen once. The CDR3 extends over 14 amino acids. Looked up from germline, CDR1 is LGHDT and CDR2 is YNNKEL (reference sequence). V shed 3 bases and J shed 7 bases, with 16 bases lying between them. Only a few counts were recorded for this clone.

This clonotype was obtained from a woman in her fifties or sixties with active or convalescent COVID-19. Sequenced sample: peripheral blood. This chain uses TRBV3-1 (or the pseudogene TRBV3-2) with TRBJ2-7; TRBD1 might be the D (5 bases). The CDR3 bases are TGTGCCAGCAGCCAGAAACCAGGGATCTCGGAGCAGTACTTC. Translated: CASSQKPGISEQYF.